This is a list of T cell receptor beta chains from one sample in a study of blood T cell repertoires in COVID-19. The protocol was immunoSEQ multiplex PCR, while the TCRdb copy is restricted to in-frame clones and leaves out a portion. This table holds approximately 100,000 clones, 85% to 90% found once. Sequencing used peripheral blood. These receptors were taken from a human donor in a cohort sampled during active COVID-19. Each CDR3 is given with its conserved first and last residue. A D gene is named only where the DNA matches it firmly. Only some rows state a clone size, as once, few, many or a class for expanded clones.

clone size: -
V gene: TRBV24-1
J gene: TRBJ2-2
CDR3 length: 12
D gene: -
CDR3 protein: CATSGNIGELFF
CDR3 DNA: TGTGCCACCAGTGGTAACATCGGGGAGCTGTTTTTT

clone size: -
V gene: TRBV9
J gene: TRBJ2-3
CDR3 length: 15
D gene: -
CDR3 protein: CASSVATGYTDTQYF
CDR3 DNA: TGTGCCAGCAGCGTAGCGACAGGCTACACAGATACGCAGTATTTT

clone size: -
V gene: TRBV12-3/TRBV12-4
J gene: TRBJ2-7
CDR3 length: 13
D gene: -
CDR3 protein: CASSLSMEVGQYF
CDR3 DNA: TGTGCCAGCAGTTTATCAATGGAGGTCGGGCAGTACTTC

clone size: -
V gene: TRBV5-1
J gene: TRBJ1-4
CDR3 length: 15
D gene: -
CDR3 protein: CATSRAGRLDEKLFF
CDR3 DNA: TGCGCCACCTCTCGAGCGGGACGGCTGGATGAAAAACTGTTTTTT

clone size: -
V gene: TRBV6-5
J gene: TRBJ2-7
CDR3 length: 12
D gene: TRBD2
CDR3 protein: CAGGDYPYEQYF
CDR3 DNA: TGTGCCGGGGGGGACTATCCCTACGAGCAGTACTTC

clone size: -
V gene: TRBV7-9
J gene: TRBJ2-5
CDR3 length: 14
D gene: TRBD1
CDR3 protein: CASSLIQGSQTQYF
CDR3 DNA: TGTGCCAGCAGCTTAATACAGGGGAGCCAGACCCAGTACTTC

clone size: once
V gene: TRBV5-4
J gene: TRBJ1-3
CDR3 length: 15
D gene: -
CDR3 protein: CASSLQGISGNTIYF
CDR3 DNA: TGTGCCAGCAGCTTACAGGGAATCTCTGGAAACACCATATATTTT

clone size: -
V gene: TRBV10-3
J gene: TRBJ2-5
CDR3 length: 14
D gene: -
CDR3 protein: CAISISPHQETQYF
CDR3 DNA: TGTGCCATCAGTATCTCCCCCCACCAAGAGACCCAGTACTTC

clone size: -
V gene: TRBV4-2
J gene: TRBJ2-7
CDR3 length: 14
D gene: -
CDR3 protein: CASSQDHTDYEQYF
CDR3 DNA: TGTGCCAGCAGCCAAGATCATACAGACTACGAGCAGTACTTC

clone size: -
V gene: TRBV9
J gene: TRBJ2-1
CDR3 length: 15
D gene: -
CDR3 protein: CASSVEMAAYNEQFF
CDR3 DNA: TGTGCCAGCAGCGTAGAGATGGCGGCCTACAATGAGCAGTTCTTC

clone size: -
V gene: TRBV6-4
J gene: TRBJ2-4
CDR3 length: 15
D gene: -
CDR3 protein: CASSDSRTVKNIQYF
CDR3 DNA: TGTGCCAGCAGTGACTCTCGGACAGTCAAAAACATTCAGTACTTC

clone size: -
V gene: TRBV5-1
J gene: TRBJ2-2
CDR3 length: 17
D gene: -
CDR3 protein: CASSLLPGTSNTGELFF
CDR3 DNA: TGCGCCAGCAGCTTGCTCCCCGGGACATCAAACACCGGGGAGCTGTTTTTT

clone size: -
V gene: TRBV12-5
J gene: TRBJ1-2
CDR3 length: 17
D gene: -
CDR3 protein: CASGLVVVQGKEYGYTF
CDR3 DNA: TGTGCTAGTGGTTTGGTGGTCGTGCAGGGAAAGGAGTATGGCTACACCTTC

clone size: -
V gene: TRBV18
J gene: TRBJ1-3
CDR3 length: 15
D gene: -
CDR3 protein: CASSSQANSGNTIYF
CDR3 DNA: TGTGCCAGCTCAAGCCAGGCCAACTCTGGAAACACCATATATTTT

clone size: -
V gene: TRBV6-5
J gene: TRBJ1-2
CDR3 length: 13
D gene: -
CDR3 protein: CASSYSGQGGYTF
CDR3 DNA: TGTGCCAGCAGTTACTCGGGTCAGGGGGGCTACACCTTC

clone size: few
V gene: TRBV3-1/TRBV3-2
J gene: TRBJ2-3
CDR3 length: 14
D gene: -
CDR3 protein: CASSPLLAGDTQYF
CDR3 DNA: TGTGCCAGCAGCCCTCTCCTGGCGGGAGATACGCAGTATTTT

clone size: -
V gene: TRBV28
J gene: TRBJ2-7
CDR3 length: 14
D gene: -
CDR3 protein: CASREQGTPYEQYF
CDR3 DNA: TGTGCCAGCAGGGAACAGGGCACCCCCTACGAGCAGTACTTC

clone size: -
V gene: TRBV7-9
J gene: TRBJ1-2
CDR3 length: 14
D gene: -
CDR3 protein: CASSLGVEDYGYTF
CDR3 DNA: TGTGCCAGCAGCTTAGGTGTGGAGGATTATGGCTACACCTTC

clone size: -
V gene: TRBV23-1
J gene: TRBJ1-1
CDR3 length: 17
D gene: -
CDR3 protein: CASSQYSPAGYDTEAFF
CDR3 DNA: TGCGCCAGCAGTCAATATTCCCCCGCGGGGTATGACACTGAAGCTTTCTTT

clone size: -
V gene: TRBV20-1
J gene: TRBJ2-1
CDR3 length: 11
D gene: -
CDR3 protein: CSVQRSIEQFF
CDR3 DNA: TGCAGTGTCCAGCGCAGCATTGAGCAGTTCTTC

clone size: once
V gene: TRBV10-3
J gene: TRBJ2-7
CDR3 length: 14
D gene: TRBD2
CDR3 protein: CAIRDSGRNYEQYF
CDR3 DNA: TGTGCCATCAGGGATAGCGGGAGGAACTACGAGCAGTACTTC

clone size: -
V gene: TRBV1
J gene: TRBJ2-7
CDR3 length: 18
D gene: -
CDR3 protein: CTSSQDPVGDILSYEQYF
CDR3 DNA: TGCACCAGCAGCCAAGATCCGGTTGGGGACATCCTCTCCTACGAGCAGTACTTC

clone size: -
V gene: TRBV6-5
J gene: TRBJ1-1
CDR3 length: 14
D gene: -
CDR3 protein: CASSYSWGETKAFF
CDR3 DNA: TGTGCCAGCAGTTACTCTTGGGGAGAGACCAAAGCTTTCTTT

clone size: -
V gene: TRBV28
J gene: TRBJ1-5
CDR3 length: 14
D gene: TRBD1
CDR3 protein: CASRPTGGGQPQHF
CDR3 DNA: TGTGCCAGCAGGCCAACAGGGGGCGGTCAGCCCCAGCATTTT

clone size: -
V gene: TRBV6-2/TRBV6-3
J gene: TRBJ2-2
CDR3 length: 16
D gene: -
CDR3 protein: CASSYSGDANTGELFF
CDR3 DNA: TGTGCCAGCAGTTATTCGGGGGACGCGAACACCGGGGAGCTGTTTTTT

clone size: -
V gene: TRBV28
J gene: TRBJ2-1
CDR3 length: 14
D gene: -
CDR3 protein: CASSLTSSYNEQFF
CDR3 DNA: TGTGCCAGCAGTTTGACTAGCTCCTACAATGAGCAGTTCTTC

clone size: -
V gene: TRBV4-3
J gene: TRBJ2-2
CDR3 length: 16
D gene: -
CDR3 protein: CASSQDRKTNTGELFF
CDR3 DNA: TGCGCCAGCAGCCAAGACAGAAAAACGAACACCGGGGAGCTGTTTTTT

clone size: -
V gene: TRBV19
J gene: TRBJ1-5
CDR3 length: 15
D gene: TRBD1
CDR3 protein: CASSSGGRVHQPQHF
CDR3 DNA: TGTGCCAGTAGTTCAGGGGGCCGGGTCCATCAGCCCCAGCATTTT

clone size: -
V gene: TRBV15
J gene: TRBJ2-1
CDR3 length: 17
D gene: -
CDR3 protein: CATSRDPDRTYYNEQFF
CDR3 DNA: TGTGCCACCAGCAGAGACCCGGACCGGACTTATTACAATGAGCAGTTCTTC

clone size: -
V gene: TRBV5-4
J gene: TRBJ2-7
CDR3 length: 15
D gene: TRBD1
CDR3 protein: CASSSPGTVHYEQYF
CDR3 DNA: TGTGCCAGCAGCTCACCCGGGACAGTACACTACGAGCAGTACTTC

clone size: -
V gene: TRBV27
J gene: TRBJ2-1
CDR3 length: 17
D gene: -
CDR3 protein: CASSLSGGAALYNEQFF
CDR3 DNA: TGTGCCAGCAGTTTATCAGGTGGGGCTGCGCTCTACAATGAGCAGTTCTTC

clone size: -
V gene: TRBV28
J gene: TRBJ1-6
CDR3 length: 13
D gene: TRBD1
CDR3 protein: CASGGQFNSPLHF
CDR3 DNA: TGTGCCAGCGGGGGACAGTTTAATTCACCCCTCCACTTT

clone size: -
V gene: TRBV4-1
J gene: TRBJ1-6
CDR3 length: 18
D gene: -
CDR3 protein: CASSLLGGGSSYNSPLHF
CDR3 DNA: TGCGCCAGCAGCCTCCTGGGGGGGGGCAGCTCCTATAATTCACCCCTCCACTTT

clone size: -
V gene: TRBV6-2/TRBV6-3
J gene: TRBJ2-7
CDR3 length: 15
D gene: TRBD2
CDR3 protein: CASSPSGGPTYEQYF
CDR3 DNA: TGTGCCAGCAGCCCCAGCGGGGGGCCCACCTACGAGCAGTACTTC

clone size: -
V gene: TRBV19
J gene: TRBJ1-1
CDR3 length: 14
D gene: -
CDR3 protein: CASSIDVMNTEAFF
CDR3 DNA: TGTGCCAGTAGTATAGATGTAATGAACACTGAAGCTTTCTTT

clone size: -
V gene: TRBV11-3
J gene: TRBJ2-2
CDR3 length: 16
D gene: TRBD1
CDR3 protein: CASSTPTGGVTGELFF
CDR3 DNA: TGTGCCAGCAGCACTCCGACAGGGGGAGTCACCGGGGAGCTGTTTTTT